This T cell receptor beta chain came from a study of cytomegalovirus exposure and HLA in healthy donors. Study as a whole: As released early, the data held some 85 million unique TCRs from HLA-typed donors.

PCR primers comprised 60 Vbeta and 13 Jbeta primers. TCRdb keeps only in-frame clones here, not all; method: immunoSEQ multiplex PCR. The sample yields approximately 190,000 clones, approximately 80% seen once. The CDR3 has 18 amino acids. The TCR comes from a woman aged 25 to 39 in good health and CMV-seropositive. Material for sequencing was PBMCs. V gene TRBV21-1 combines with J gene TRBJ2-1; TRBD2 is taken as the D call from the table, unchecked against the DNA. TRBV21-1 is tagged as a pseudogene. CDR3 nucleotides: TGTGCCAGCAGCAAAAAAAGAGCTAGCGGGTCACCCTACAATGAGCAGTTCTTC. Translation gives CASSKKRASGSPYNEQFF.